This T cell receptor (beta chain) originates from a study of blood T cell repertoires in COVID-19. Study background: Donors in the United States, Italy and Spain gave samples during acute or convalescent COVID-19. From T cells, B-cell-depleted T cells, or PBMCs came the material, which was cDNA or gDNA.

This CDR3 region has 14 residues. Per germline, CDR1 ENHRY and CDR2 SYGVKD. Trimming removed 2 bases at V and 4 bases at J, with 12 bases between. Original methodology: Estimates of nucleated cell counts were drawn from the amplification of reference gene primers. Clones were read by immunoSEQ multiplex PCR, and TCRdb kept only the in-frame ones, dropping some. D and trimming come from the DNA, and the V and J calls and clone size come from that table. In the table there are 300,000 to 350,000 clones, nearly 90% of which are singletons. Participant-given clinical history determined each cohort assignment.

V and J are TRBV10-3 and TRBJ2-7; weak D call: TRBD2 (6 bases). This TCR came from a woman aged 18-29 years with acute COVID-19. Sequencing used PBMCs or T cells enriched from blood (not recorded which). Written as DNA, the CDR3 is TGTGCCATCAGTGAGCTCCGGGAGTTTTACGAGCAGTACTTC. Translating gives CAISELREFYEQYF.